Listed here are 16 T cell receptor beta chains from one sample, sequenced in a study of T cells after yellow fever vaccination. TCRdb called the 5' RACE reads again in MiXCR, with one record for every CDR3 protein. The table has around 11,000 distinct CDR3 sequences, around 4.8% seen once. Specimen: PBMCs, either bulk or a sorted T-cell subset (CD4+, CD8+, memory, or dextramer-sorted; not recorded which), collected roughly 15 days after the first yellow fever vaccination. These receptors were collected from a man aged 18 to 30 who received the YFV17D yellow fever vaccine.

By frequency in the sample, this clonotype is medium-sized. This rearrangement joins TRBV25-1 to TRBJ2-5; D gene unclear. There are 13 residues in the CDR3. The ends were cut back, 6 bases at V and 0 bases at J, with 8 bases in the middle. The V gene's germline CDR1 is MGHDK and CDR2 SYGVNS. CDR3: CASRPRNQETQYF. For the CDR3, the DNA is TGTGCCAGCAGACCGAGGAACCAAGAGACCCAGTACTTC.

This clonotype was seen many times. The gene calls are TRBV9 and TRBJ1-5, with D possibly matching TRBD1 (5 bases). Germline CDR1 reads SGDLS; CDR2 reads YYNGEE. V was shortened by 10 bases and J by 4 bases, with 12 bases between the two germline ends. This CDR3 region has 12 residues. CDR3 region: CALTRTNQPQHF. The CDR3 coding sequence is TGTGCCCTAACCCGGACAAATCAGCCCCAGCATTTT.

This clonotype has at least ten counts. V and J are TRBV29-1 and TRBJ2-5; D is ambiguous. The CDR3 is 12 residues long. Per the germline V gene, CDR1 is SQVTM and CDR2 is ANQGSEA. V was trimmed by 4 bases and J by 0 bases, leaving 6 bases between them. The CDR3 spells CSVGENQETQYF. The CDR3 nucleotides read TGCAGCGTTGGTGAGAACCAAGAGACCCAGTACTTC.

Relative to its sample, this clonotype is medium-sized. The V gene is TRBV4-2, the J gene TRBJ2-1; 12 bases match TRBD2. The CDR3 loop spans 15 amino acids. V lost 8 bases to trimming and J lost 8 bases; unmatched junction nucleotides: 10. Per germline, CDR1 LGHNA and CDR2 YNFKEQ. The CDR3 sequence: CASRPSGGAADEQFF. As DNA, the CDR3 is TGTGCCAGCCGCCCTAGCGGGGGGGCCGCAGATGAGCAGTTCTTC.

The chain employs TRBV4-2 and TRBJ2-7; TRBD1 agrees at 10 bases. The CDR3 runs to 16 residues. V dropped 5 bases and J dropped 6; count of bases not matched to a gene: 13. Per the germline V gene, CDR1 is LGHNA and CDR2 is YNFKEQ. The CDR3 sequence is CASSSSRDRGNGEQYF. The CDR3 bases are TGTGCCAGCAGCTCCAGCCGGGACAGGGGAAACGGCGAGCAGTACTTC.

In this sample, this clonotype is medium-sized. The chain is built from TRBV7-2 and TRBJ2-3; the D is unclear. Germline-derived CDR1 and CDR2 are SGHTA and FQGNSA. Between the trimmed V and J ends, which lost 3 bases and 3 bases, there was a span of 7 bases. This CDR3 contains 13 residues. CDR3 loop: CASSFSGTDTQYF. For the CDR3, the DNA is TGTGCCAGCAGCTTTTCTGGGACAGATACGCAGTATTTT.

In this sample, this clonotype turned up many times. The chain is built from TRBV7-2 and TRBJ1-5, with D hard to call. Germline CDR1 is SGHTA and CDR2 is FQGNSA. The CDR3 extends over 13 amino acids. The ends were cut back, 5 bases at V and 5 bases at J, with 10 bases in the middle. CDR3 amino acids: CASSTDTDQPQHF. CDR3 in DNA: TGTGCCAGCAGCACTGACACTGATCAGCCCCAGCATTTT.

Relative to its sample, this clonotype is medium-sized. The genes are TRBV4-1 and TRBJ1-2; D unclear. V was shortened by 1 base and J by 14 bases, with 20 bases between the two germline ends. This CDR3 spans 14 amino acids. Germline V lookup: CDR1 MGHRA, CDR2 YSYEKL. The CDR3 reads CASSQANPESMRTF. CDR3 DNA sequence: TGCGCCAGCAGCCAAGCGAACCCGGAGAGTATGAGGACCTTC.

In this sample, this clonotype turned up many times. The chain employs TRBV7-2 and TRBJ1-5, with TRBD1 matching over 10 bases. The CDR3 covers 13 residues. The ends lost 5 bases at V and 7 bases at J; junction bases unmatched: 2. CDR1 and CDR2 (germline): SGHTA, FQGNSA. The DNA of the CDR3 is TGTGCCAGCAGCGGGACAGGGGTCCAGCCCCAGCATTTT. Its protein is CASSGTGVQPQHF.

Many counts were recorded for this clonotype. The chain carries TRBV7-9 and TRBJ1-2; D is possibly TRBD1 (5 bases). Deletions cut 7 bases from V and 8 bases from J, with 20 bases between. Germline values: CDR1 SEHNR, CDR2 FQNEAQ (reference sequence). The CDR3 is 14 amino acids. CDR3 in DNA: TGTGCCAGCACCCCCATTGGGGGGATGGAAGGCTACACCTTC. This translates into CASTPIGGMEGYTF.

By its share, this clonotype is medium-sized. V gene TRBV29-1 combines with J gene TRBJ2-3, with no clear D. The CDR3 has 9 residues. Germline-derived CDR1 and CDR2 are SQVTM and ANQGSEA. V lost 6 bases, J lost 6 bases, and 4 bases lay in between. CDR3 nucleotide sequence: TGCAGCGTAGCGGATACGCAGTATTTT. It translates to CSVADTQYF.

This clonotype was picked up many times. The rearrangement joins TRBV19 to TRBJ2-2, with no clear D. V was clipped by 7 bases and J by 0 bases, with 15 bases between them. Germline CDR1 reads LNHDA; CDR2 reads SQIVND (reference sequence). The CDR3 has 16 amino acids. CDR3 sequence (DNA): TGTGCCAGTACCTGGGTATCGCTCCCGAACACCGGGGAGCTGTTTTTT. As protein: CASTWVSLPNTGELFF.

This clonotype is medium-sized in the sample. The rearrangement joins TRBV7-2 to TRBJ2-6; D is undetermined. Trimming cost V 1 base and J 0 bases, with 7 bases left between them. The CDR3 is 16 amino acids. Germline assignment: CDR1 SGHTA and CDR2 FQGNSA. This CDR3 reads CASSLGHFSGANVLTF. The DNA for the CDR3 is TGTGCCAGCAGCTTAGGACATTTCTCTGGGGCCAACGTCCTGACTTTC.

At least ten counts were recorded for this clonotype. The rearrangement joins TRBV19 to TRBJ1-4; D might be TRBD1 (5 bases). The CDR3 extends over 12 amino acids. V lost 6 bases and J lost 8, with 10 bases in between. Germline V gene sequence: CDR1 LNHDA, CDR2 SQIVND (reference sequence). The CDR3 sequence is CASRGDGEKLFF. Written as DNA, the CDR3 is TGTGCCAGTAGGGGGGATGGAGAAAAACTGTTTTTT.

Many counts were recorded for this clonotype. J is TRBJ2-5 and V is TRBV7-2; the match to TRBD2 covers 8 bases. This CDR3 has 15 amino acids. V lost 3 bases to trimming and J lost 4 bases; unmatched junction nucleotides: 7. CDR1 and CDR2 (germline): SGHTA, FQGNSA. The DNA of the CDR3 is TGTGCCAGCAGCTTCTACAGCGGGAGCCCAGAGACCCAGTACTTC. Amino acids: CASSFYSGSPETQYF.

This clonotype is deemed medium-sized. The V call is TRBV20-1, the J call TRBJ2-3, with 10 bases aligning to TRBD2. From germline, CDR1 is DFQATT and CDR2 SNEGSKA (reference sequence). The CDR3 is made up of 18 amino acids. V was clipped by 1 base and J by 0 bases; unmatched bases: 10. The CDR3 spells CSARAVAGGRTSTDTQYF. The CDR3 nucleotides are TGCAGTGCTAGAGCCGTAGCGGGGGGAAGAACTAGCACAGATACGCAGTATTTT.